These 21 T cell receptor beta chains share one sample of origin, sequenced in a study of molecular identifiers for immune sequencing clone quantification. TCRdb itself ran the PCR reads through MiXCR, one entry per CDR3 protein. The sample contains approximately 550,000 distinct CDR3 sequences, around 23% of which appear only once. Sequencing was done on a sample of naive CD8+ T cells from blood, with Jurkat cell RNA spiked in. Subset in this sample: FACS-sorted CD8+CD4-CCR7+CD45RA+ naive T cells. The receptor set was obtained from a human donor in good health. Some libraries in this study had Jurkat cell RNA spiked in.

There are many counts of this clonotype. The CDR3: CASSQSQVVREVSNQPQHF. The CDR3 DNA reads as TGCGCCAGCAGTCAATCTCAAGTAGTTCGGGAGGTCAGCAATCAGCCCCAGCATTTT. The genes are TRBV23-1 and TRBJ1-5; D is undetermined. TRBV23-1 is reported as an ORF; its role is uncertain. The CDR3 runs to 19 residues. V lost 0 bases and J lost 1, with 19 bases in between.

This chain uses TRBV12-3 or TRBV12-4 with TRBJ2-5, with D perhaps being TRBD1 or TRBD2 (6 bases each). V shed 6 bases and J shed 2 bases, with 16 bases lying between them. The CDR3 runs 15 residues. CDR3 sequence (DNA): TGTGCCAGCAGGGAGGGGGTTTCGGGGCAAGAGACCCAGTACTTC. It is translated as CASREGVSGQETQYF.

CDR3 coding DNA: TGCGCCAGCAGCCAAGATGAAGGGTCGAGGGGGGTATATGGCTACACCTTC. The encoded protein is CASSQDEGSRGVYGYTF. The V gene is TRBV4-1, the J gene TRBJ1-2; weak D call: TRBD1 (6 bases). The CDR3 spans 17 residues. Germline CDR1 and CDR2: MGHRA and YSYEKL. Deletions cut 0 bases from V and 5 bases from J, with 19 bases between.

This clonotype was observed many times. The chain joins TRBV5-4 to TRBJ2-3, with D perhaps TRBD1 (6 bases). Germline loops: CDR1 SGHNT, CDR2 YYREEE (reference sequence). V was trimmed by 1 base and J by 6 bases, leaving 15 bases between them. The CDR3 length is 15 residues. CDR3 DNA sequence: TGTGCCAGCAGCTTGTTAGTTCAGGGGACGGATACGCAGTATTTT. Amino acid sequence: CASSLLVQGTDTQYF.

At least ten counts were recorded for this clonotype. This chain joins TRBV4-3 and TRBJ1-4; TRBD1 is a possible D gene (5 bases). The CDR3 is made up of 14 amino acids. Trimming took 2 bases from V and 5 from J, leaving 9 bases between them. In germline, CDR1 is LGHNA, CDR2 YSLEER. The chain's CDR3 is CASSQYGTNEKLFF. Here the CDR3 DNA reads TGCGCCAGCAGCCAATATGGGACCAATGAAAAACTGTTTTTT.

V usage is TRBV30 and J usage is TRBJ2-7; possible D gene TRBD2, 6 bases. The germline V and J ends were trimmed by 0 bases and 0 bases, with 12 bases remaining between them. The CDR3 extends over 15 amino acids. CDR1 GTSNPN and CDR2 SVGIG come from the germline V gene (reference sequence). CDR3 nucleotides: TGTGCCTGGAGTGTAATGCCGGGAGCCTCCTACGAGCAGTACTTC. Translation: CAWSVMPGASYEQYF.

This clonotype has a count of ten or more. This chain uses TRBV29-1 with TRBJ2-5; D gene ambiguous. Per the germline V gene, CDR1 is SQVTM and CDR2 is ANQGSEA. V lost 0 bases and J 4 bases, leaving 12 bases between the germline ends. The CDR3 is 14 amino acids. The CDR3 region has the DNA TGCAGCGTTGAAGATGACCCCCCGAGAGAGACCCAGTACTTC. Its protein is CSVEDDPPRETQYF.

This clonotype was seen repeatedly, ten times or more. This chain joins TRBV4-3 and TRBJ2-7; 7 nucleotides agree with TRBD1. The CDR3 is 14 amino acids. Germline lookup yields CDR1 LGHNA and CDR2 YSLEER. With 0 bases clipped from V and 4 bases from J, the junction kept 3 bases outside the gene matches. In nucleotides, the CDR3 is TGCGCCAGCAGCCAAGAAGAGGGGGCTTACGAGCAGTACTTC. Translation gives CASSQEEGAYEQYF.

The CDR3 DNA is TGCAGCGTTGAAGATCCACTGACGCCCGACGGTGAAAAACTGTTTTTT. Its protein is CSVEDPLTPDGEKLFF. The chain uses TRBV29-1 and TRBJ1-4; D not resolved. The CDR3 sequence is 16 residues long. Germline CDR1 is SQVTM and CDR2 is ANQGSEA. The V end lost 0 bases, the J end lost 7 bases, and 18 bases lay between the germline ends.

The V and J genes are TRBV5-1 and TRBJ2-2, with D perhaps given as TRBD1 or TRBD2 (5 bases each). Germline CDR1 reads SGHRS; CDR2 reads YFSETQ. V was cut by 4 bases and J by 1 base, with 11 bases left in between. The CDR3 length is 15 residues. The CDR3 sequence: CASSTGPMNTGELFF. CDR3 sequence (DNA): TGCGCCAGCAGCACGGGACCGATGAACACCGGGGAGCTGTTTTTT.

The genes are TRBV15 and TRBJ1-3; no clear D gene. CDR1 is LNHNV, CDR2 YYDKDF, per germline (reference sequence). The ends were cut back, 6 bases at V and 1 base at J, with 7 bases in the middle. This CDR3 has 13 amino acids. The CDR3 spells CATRGISGNTIYF. CDR3 DNA: TGTGCCACCAGGGGGATATCTGGAAACACCATATATTTT. Full variable domain (missing parts from reference TRBV15 and TRBJ1-3): DAMVIQNPRYQVTQFGKPVTLSCSQTLNHNVMYWYQQKSSQAPKLLFHYYDKDFNNEADTPDNFQSRRPNTSFCFLDIRSPGLGDTAMYLCATRGISGNTIYFGEGSWLTVV.

This rearrangement joins TRBV3-1 to TRBJ2-3; D not certain. This CDR3 region has 14 residues. The germline gives CDR1 LGHDT, CDR2 YNNKEL (reference sequence). The ends were cut back, 3 bases at V and 6 bases at J, with 13 bases in the middle. The CDR3: CASSQRGVLDTQYF. The CDR3 DNA reads TGTGCCAGCAGCCAGCGTGGGGTCCTCGATACGCAGTATTTT.

In the case of this clonotype: A much larger clone differs from this one at a single base, so this may be a read error. This chain connects TRBV19 to TRBJ2-7, with 12 bases lining up with TRBD2. Germline CDR1 reads LNHDA; CDR2 reads SQIVND (reference sequence). The CDR3 is 17 amino acids. The CDR3 sequence is CTSSRGLAGPSSYEQYF. CDR3 nucleotides: TGTACCAGTAGTAGAGGACTAGCGGGGCCCAGCTCCTACGAGCAGTACTTC.

Notes on this clonotype: A read error may be the cause here, since a much bigger clone is one base away. V usage is TRBV7-3 and J usage is TRBJ2-3, with TRBD1 matching 8 bases. CDR3 length: 21 residues. CDR1 SGHTA and CDR2 FQGTGA come from the germline V gene. DNA for the CDR3: TGTGCCAGCCGCTTCACCGGGACAGGTCTTCTTTGGCGTAAGGGCACAGATACGCAGTATTTT. Translation: CASRFTGTGLLWRKGTDTQYF.

This clonotype occurred a few times. V usage is TRBV6-2 or TRBV6-3 and J usage is TRBJ1-2, with 9 nucleotides matching TRBD1. This CDR3 region has 15 residues. V lost 5 bases and J lost 4; bases outside the gene matches: 8. CDR1 is MNHEY and CDR2 is SVGEGT in the germline V gene. The CDR3 is CASSGTGGNGYGYTF. In nucleotides, the CDR3 is TGTGCCAGCAGTGGTACAGGGGGCAATGGCTATGGCTACACCTTC.

With regard to this clonotype: A much larger clone differs from this one at a single base, so this may be a read error. The chain is built from TRBV6-2 or TRBV6-3 and TRBJ1-1, with D perhaps matching TRBD1 (5 bases). The V gene's germline CDR1 is MNHEY and CDR2 SVGEGT. This CDR3 comprises 13 residues. The CDR3 coding sequence is TGTGCCCGCAGACCGACAGTGAACACTGAAGCTTTCTTT. This sequence encodes CARRPTVNTEAFF.

Concerning this clonotype itself: This may arise from a read error, as a much more abundant clone is one base away. The CDR3 nucleotides read TGTGCCGGCAGCTTGGACGGGGATAGCAATCAGCCCCAGCATTTT. Translating it yields CAGSLDGDSNQPQHF. The rearrangement links TRBV5-6 to TRBJ1-5; no definite D call. The CDR3 contains 15 residues. In germline, CDR1 is SGHDT, CDR2 YYEEEE.

V usage is TRBV19 and J usage is TRBJ2-1; D might be TRBD1 or TRBD2, each matching 5 bases. Trimming stripped 7 bases from V and 2 bases from J, with 9 bases between. This CDR3 region has 13 residues. The germline V gene has CDR1 LNHDA and CDR2 SQIVND (reference sequence). For the CDR3, the DNA is TGTGCCAGTAATTCGGGGCCCTACAATGAGCAGTTCTTC. This sequence encodes CASNSGPYNEQFF.

A remark on this clonotype: The junction differs from germline at one of its ends, possibly a read error. V is TRBV5-1 and J is TRBJ2-7; D is perhaps TRBD2 (5 bases). The CDR3 runs 15 residues. Germline values: CDR1 SGHRS, CDR2 YFSETQ. The CDR3 sequence: CAGSLAGIPSYEQYF. The CDR3 DNA is TGCGCCGGCAGCTTAGCCGGGATTCCCTCCTACGAGCAGTACTTC. The full variable domain, in which reference TRBV5-1 and TRBJ2-7 provide the parts outside the CDR3, is KAGVTQTPRYLIKTRGQQVTLSCSPISGHRSVSWYQQTPGQGLQFLFEYFSETQRNKGNFPGRFSGRQFSNSRSEMNVSTLELGDSALYLCAGSLAGIPSYEQYFGPGTRLTVT.

This clonotype was seen more than once but under ten times. V and J are TRBV24-1 and TRBJ1-4; 8 bases are shared with TRBD1. The CDR3 loop spans 14 amino acids. The V gene end was trimmed by 1 base and the J gene end by 13 bases; junction bases not matched to a gene: 7. CDR1 and CDR2 from the germline V gene are KGHDR and SFDVKD. The DNA for the CDR3 is TGTGCCACCAGTGATTTTACAGGACAGGGTGGACTGTTTTTT. This codes for CATSDFTGQGGLFF.

Here the CDR3 DNA reads TGCGCCAGCAGCTTGACGTTGAGGGGGGGCTTCACTGAAGCTTTCTTT. It encodes CASSLTLRGGFTEAFF. The chain combines TRBV5-1 with TRBJ1-1, with TRBD1 as a possible D gene (6 bases). Germline CDR1 and CDR2: SGHRS and YFSETQ. Trimming took 1 base from V and 4 from J, leaving 17 bases between them. CDR3 size: 16 residues.